The source of this TCR beta chain is a study of cytomegalovirus exposure and HLA in healthy donors. In regard to this clone: The antigen is undetermined.

Study-wide results and caveats: According to a later analysis, TCR clusters from the first cohort tended to co-occur in the 90 to 150 validation repertoires. The classifier reportedly diagnosed cytomegalovirus status with high sensitivity and specificity. Some TCR beta chains (roughly 150 of them) were listed as cytomegalovirus-associated.

Repertoires were generated with immunoSEQ multiplex PCR, while TCRdb's copy carries only in-frame clones and drops some. The sample includes roughly 150,000 clones, approximately 84% of them seen just once. The CDR3 spans 14 residues. V shed 5 bases and J shed 3 bases, with 12 bases lying between them. The germline V gene encodes CDR1 MNHNY and CDR2 SVGAGI (reference sequence). V and J are TRBV6-6 and TRBJ2-3, with a possible D match to TRBD2 (5 bases). This sequence was found in a man aged 25-45 years in good health and CMV-seropositive. Specimen: PBMCs. CDR3 nucleotides: TGTGCCAGCAGTACCCTGGGCGGGACAGATACGCAGTATTTT. The encoded protein is CASSTLGGTDTQYF.